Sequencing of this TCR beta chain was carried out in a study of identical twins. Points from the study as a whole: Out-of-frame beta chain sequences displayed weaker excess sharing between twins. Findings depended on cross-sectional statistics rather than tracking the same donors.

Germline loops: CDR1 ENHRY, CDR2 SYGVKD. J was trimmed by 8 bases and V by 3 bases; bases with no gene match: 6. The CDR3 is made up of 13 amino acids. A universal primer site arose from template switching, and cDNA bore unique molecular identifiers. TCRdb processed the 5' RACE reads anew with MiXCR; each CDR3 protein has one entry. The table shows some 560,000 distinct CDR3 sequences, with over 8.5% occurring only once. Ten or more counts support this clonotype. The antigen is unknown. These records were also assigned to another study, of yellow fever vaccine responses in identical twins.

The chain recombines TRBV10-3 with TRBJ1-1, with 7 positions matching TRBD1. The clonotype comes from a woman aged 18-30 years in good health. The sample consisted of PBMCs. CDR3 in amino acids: CAISDFQDREAFF. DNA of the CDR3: TGTGCCATCAGTGACTTCCAGGACAGGGAAGCTTTCTTT.